The text below deals with one T cell receptor (beta chain). TCRdb's copy holds only in-frame clones and misses some; the assay was immunoSEQ multiplex PCR. Found here are about 480,000 clones, approximately 79% of them singletons; the top ten hold roughly an eighth. Trimming took 4 bases from V and 6 from J; bases not matched to a gene: 3. The CDR3 is made up of 14 amino acids. Germline V gives CDR1 SGHTA, CDR2 FQGNSA. This sample stems from a study of shared clonotypes between healthy human individuals. The receptor was isolated from a woman aged 40 to 49 in good health. Some clones in this sample may be carry-over from other donors' samples. The specimen sequenced was PBMCs. The chain carries TRBV7-2 and TRBJ2-1, with 10 bases fitting TRBD1. CDR3 sequence: CASSYRTGGNEQFF. The CDR3 DNA follows: TGTGCCAGCAGCTACCGGACAGGGGGCAATGAGCAGTTCTTC.